This entry features one TCR beta chain sequence. The target antigen is unknown. The sample is drawn from a study of T cell responses to AZD1222 COVID-19 vaccine. Study information: Investigators merged groups given second doses at roughly 4 or roughly 12 weeks. Study-level findings and limits: Scientists sampled the repertoires only once the peak T cell response had passed. Close to half of spike-specific TCRs reportedly recognize unmutated variant regions. Donor demographics were predominantly white British with a female majority; clonal diversity may be underestimated.

The CDR3 runs 15 residues. Germline CDR1 reads SGHNT; CDR2 reads YYREEE (reference sequence). Losses at the gene ends were 6 bases for V and 2 bases for J; bases not matched to a gene: 7. TCRdb's table, derived via immunoSEQ multiplex PCR, lists solely in-frame clones and lacks some. In the table there are about 120,000 clones, around 87% of which are singletons. Sequencing used peripheral blood, obtained on day 0 of AZD1222 vaccination. The rearrangement joins TRBV5-4 to TRBJ1-5; 8 positions match TRBD1. This receptor was taken from an adult in good health. In DNA form, the CDR3 reads TGTGCCAGCACTCAAACAGGGGGTGGCAATCAGCCCCAGCATTTT. Protein product: CASTQTGGGNQPQHF.